A selection of T cell receptor beta chains follows, all from one sample in a study of control samples from healthy donors and cancer patients. Only in-frame clones appear in the TCRdb table, and some are missing; sequencing was by immunoSEQ multiplex PCR. The data contain about 80,000 clones, 84% of them seen just once; the ten biggest clones take up roughly 11%. Specimen: PBMCs. The receptors were gathered from a man in his sixties with head and neck cancer. The CDR3 runs from the conserved cysteine through the conserved F or W. D genes are given only for firm matches. Clone size is shown for a subset of rows, as once, few, many or a class of expanded clone.

D gene,clone size,J gene,V gene,CDR3 DNA,CDR3 protein
NA,NA,TRBJ1-4,TRBV3-1/TRBV3-2,TGTGCCAGCAGCCAAGCTGTGCTGGAGAGGGGAGAAGAAAAACTGTTTTTT,CASSQAVLERGEEKLFF
NA,NA,TRBJ2-1,TRBV30,TGTGCCTGGGTGCCCTCCCCGGGGGTTAATGGTCGTGAGCAGTTCTTC,CAWVPSPGVNGREQFF
TRBD2,NA,TRBJ2-1,TRBV4-1,TGCGCCAGCAGCCAAACCCGGAGGACTAGCGGGAGGAATAACAATGAGCAGTTCTTC,CASSQTRRTSGRNNNEQFF
TRBD1,NA,TRBJ2-7,TRBV29-1,TGCAGCGCCCTAATGGGACAGGGAAGTTCCTACGAGCAGTACTTC,CSALMGQGSSYEQYF
NA,NA,TRBJ1-1,TRBV5-1,TGCGCCAGCAGCCGACCTCTGGGAAAGAACACTGAAGCTTTCTTT,CASSRPLGKNTEAFF
TRBD2,NA,TRBJ2-1,TRBV27,TGTGCCAGCGCACAGGGAGGGACTAGCGGGAGTTATGAGCAGTTCTTC,CASAQGGTSGSYEQFF
TRBD1,NA,TRBJ2-5,TRBV24-1,TGTGCCACCACCCCAGGCCCCGGACAGGGCGCGCAAGAGACCCAGTACTTC,CATTPGPGQGAQETQYF
NA,NA,TRBJ1-2,TRBV7-9,TGTGCCAGCAGCTATGGGGAGTACTATGGCTACACCTTC,CASSYGEYYGYTF
NA,NA,TRBJ2-3,TRBV7-6,TGTGCCAGCAGCTTATTGGGTCAGAACACAGATACGCAGTATTTT,CASSLLGQNTDTQYF
NA,NA,TRBJ2-7,TRBV6-2/TRBV6-3,TGTGCCAGCAGTTACAGGCGGGAGCAGTACTTC,CASSYRREQYF
NA,NA,TRBJ1-2,TRBV6-2/TRBV6-3,TGTGCCAGCAGTTATCAGGGAAACTATGGCTACACCTTC,CASSYQGNYGYTF
NA,few,TRBJ1-6,TRBV5-6,TGTGCCAGCAGCTTAGGTGGATCACCCCTCCACTTT,CASSLGGSPLHF
NA,NA,TRBJ1-1,TRBV4-1,TGCGCCAGCAGCCATGGACGGTTGGTCCCTGAAGCTTTCTTT,CASSHGRLVPEAFF
NA,NA,TRBJ1-2,TRBV6-4,TGTGCCAGCAGCGACGGCGGCAGGGAACGCTACACCTTC,CASSDGGRERYTF
NA,NA,TRBJ2-1,TRBV7-9,TGTGCCAGCAGCCCCCGCAGGGGGGTAAATGAGCAGTTCTTC,CASSPRRGVNEQFF
NA,NA,TRBJ2-1,TRBV18,TGTGCCAGCTCACCGCTAGAGAATGAGCAGTTCTTC,CASSPLENEQFF
TRBD2,NA,TRBJ2-7,TRBV3-1/TRBV3-2,TGTGCCAGCAGCCAGGTAGCGGGAGAGCGAGAGCAGTACTTC,CASSQVAGEREQYF
NA,NA,TRBJ1-4,TRBV5-1,TGCGCCAGCAGCTCTCAGGGGCTGGGTAATGAAAAACTGTTTTTT,CASSSQGLGNEKLFF
NA,once,TRBJ1-6,TRBV7-2,TGTGCCAGCAGCTTCGACAGGAACCAATATTCACCCCTCCACTTT,CASSFDRNQYSPLHF
TRBD2,NA,TRBJ2-1,TRBV7-2,TGTGCCAGCAGCCCGGCCGGCCTAGCGGGACTAAGCTCCTACAATGAGCAGTTCTTC,CASSPAGLAGLSSYNEQFF
NA,NA,TRBJ2-2,TRBV5-4,TGTGCCAGCAGATCGCCACAGGAGGGCGGGGAGCTGTTTTTT,CASRSPQEGGELFF
NA,NA,TRBJ2-1,TRBV27,TGTGCCAGCAACAATTTAGGGACTCTGGGGTACAATGAGCAGTTCTTC,CASNNLGTLGYNEQFF
TRBD2,NA,TRBJ2-1,TRBV9,TGTGCCAGCAGCGCGGGGTGGAGCGGGAGCCCGTACAATGAGCAGTTCTTC,CASSAGWSGSPYNEQFF
TRBD2,NA,TRBJ2-3,TRBV7-2,TGTGCCAGCAGCCCACTGCGGACTAGCTATACAGATACGCAGTATTTT,CASSPLRTSYTDTQYF
TRBD2,NA,TRBJ2-4,TRBV6-1,TGTGCCAGCAGTGGGACTAGCGGGACAGGGGCCAAAAACATTCAGTACTTC,CASSGTSGTGAKNIQYF
TRBD2,NA,TRBJ2-7,TRBV25-1,TGTGCCAGCAGCGACACAACTAGCGGGAGTCCCTACGAGCAGTACTTC,CASSDTTSGSPYEQYF
NA,NA,TRBJ2-7,TRBV27,TGTGCCAGCAAAAGACCCTCTCACAGCTCCTACGAGCAGTACTTC,CASKRPSHSSYEQYF
TRBD2,NA,TRBJ2-1,TRBV6-5,TGTGCCAGCAGTTACTCTCCTAGCGGGTACAATGAGCAGTTCTTC,CASSYSPSGYNEQFF
TRBD2,NA,TRBJ2-7,TRBV27,TGTGCCAGCAGTCGAGGACTAGCGGGAGAGAACGAGCAGTACTTC,CASSRGLAGENEQYF
NA,few,TRBJ1-2,TRBV6-2/TRBV6-3,TGTGCCAGCAGTTACTTTACAGTGAGCACCTATGGCTACACCTTC,CASSYFTVSTYGYTF
TRBD2,NA,TRBJ2-3,TRBV6-6,TGTGCCAGCAGCCCCGTAGCGGGGTGGCGGACAGATACGCAGTATTTT,CASSPVAGWRTDTQYF
NA,once,TRBJ2-1,TRBV7-8,TGTGCCAGCAGCTTCCTCGGGAGAAGCCCCTACAATGAGCAGTTCTTC,CASSFLGRSPYNEQFF
TRBD1,NA,TRBJ2-6,TRBV30,TGTGCCTGGAGTGTACATAGGGGGCCCCCTGGGGCCAACGTCCTGACTTTC,CAWSVHRGPPGANVLTF
NA,NA,TRBJ2-5,TRBV7-9,TGTGCCAGCAGCTTAGGGGGGGTAGCCCAAGAGACCCAGTACTTC,CASSLGGVAQETQYF
NA,NA,TRBJ2-5,TRBV6-1,TGTGCCAGCAGTGAAACTAGAGTGCAAGAGACCCAGTACTTC,CASSETRVQETQYF
NA,NA,TRBJ2-5,TRBV25-1,TGTGCCAGCAGCCCTAGGGAATGGCCCCAAGAGACCCAGTACTTC,CASSPREWPQETQYF
TRBD1,once,TRBJ1-2,TRBV7-2,TGTGCCAGCAGCTCCCAAGGGGGCAGCTATGGCTACACCTTC,CASSSQGGSYGYTF
TRBD1,once,TRBJ2-4,TRBV7-2,TGTGCCAGCAGCTTCCGGGACAGGGTCCAAAACATTCAGTACTTC,CASSFRDRVQNIQYF
TRBD2,NA,TRBJ2-7,TRBV18,TGTGCCAGCTCACCCTCCACCTTAGCGGGAGTCCGCGGCGAGCAGTACTTC,CASSPSTLAGVRGEQYF
TRBD2,once,TRBJ2-1,TRBV7-6,TGTGCCAGCAGCTTAGGGGCGACTAGCGGGAGGCTCTACAATGAGCAGTTCTTC,CASSLGATSGRLYNEQFF
TRBD1,few,TRBJ1-6,TRBV6-6,TGTGCCAGCAGCTACCGATCACAGGGGTCACCCCTCCACTTT,CASSYRSQGSPLHF
TRBD1,NA,TRBJ1-1,TRBV5-1,TGCGCCAGCAGCTCCCCCGGGACAGGGGCAGAGGGGGCTTTCTTT,CASSSPGTGAEGAFF
TRBD1,NA,TRBJ2-1,TRBV24-1,TGTGCCACCCGTCGGGGACAGGGACACAATGAGCAGTTCTTC,CATRRGQGHNEQFF
NA,NA,TRBJ1-1,TRBV28,TGTGCCAGGATCCCCCCACATAACACTGAAGCTTTCTTT,CARIPPHNTEAFF
TRBD1,NA,TRBJ1-5,TRBV11-2,TGTGCCAGCAGCTTATCAGGGGGCGCACAGCCCCAGCATTTT,CASSLSGGAQPQHF
TRBD1,NA,TRBJ1-1,TRBV20-1,TGCAGTGCTAGTCAGGGGGCGCTCCCTGAAGCTTTCTTT,CSASQGALPEAFF
NA,NA,TRBJ1-1,TRBV29-1,TGCAGCGTAGCCCGCCCGGAGAACACTGAAGCTTTCTTT,CSVARPENTEAFF
TRBD1,NA,TRBJ2-5,TRBV24-1,TGTGCCACCAGTGACGCGACAGGGCCAGAGACCCAGTACTTC,CATSDATGPETQYF